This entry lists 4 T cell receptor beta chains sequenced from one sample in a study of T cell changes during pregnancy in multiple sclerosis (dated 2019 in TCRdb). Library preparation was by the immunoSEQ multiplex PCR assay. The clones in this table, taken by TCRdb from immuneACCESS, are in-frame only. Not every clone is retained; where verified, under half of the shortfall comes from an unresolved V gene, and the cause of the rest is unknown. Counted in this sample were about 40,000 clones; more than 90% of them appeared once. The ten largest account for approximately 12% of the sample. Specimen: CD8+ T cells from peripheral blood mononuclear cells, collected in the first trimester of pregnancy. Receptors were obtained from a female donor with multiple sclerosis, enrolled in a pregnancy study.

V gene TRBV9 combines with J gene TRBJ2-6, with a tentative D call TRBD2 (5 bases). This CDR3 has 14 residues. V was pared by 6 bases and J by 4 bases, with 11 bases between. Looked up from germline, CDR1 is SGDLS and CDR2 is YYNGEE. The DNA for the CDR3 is TGTGCCAGCACCACGCCGGGGGGGGCCAACGTCCTGACTTTC. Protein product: CASTTPGGANVLTF.

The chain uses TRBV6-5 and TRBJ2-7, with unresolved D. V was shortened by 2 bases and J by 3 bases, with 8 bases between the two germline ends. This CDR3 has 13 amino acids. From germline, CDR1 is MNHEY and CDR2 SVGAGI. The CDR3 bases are TGTGCCAGCAGTTACGGCCGCCTCTACGAGCAGTACTTC. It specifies CASSYGRLYEQYF.

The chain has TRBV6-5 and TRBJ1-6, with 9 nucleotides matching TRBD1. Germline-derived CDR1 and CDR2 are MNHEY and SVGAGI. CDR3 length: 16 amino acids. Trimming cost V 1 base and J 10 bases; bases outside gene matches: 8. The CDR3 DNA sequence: TGTGCCAGCAGTTACTTCAGGGACAGGGTTAGATCACCCCTCCACTTT. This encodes CASSYFRDRVRSPLHF.

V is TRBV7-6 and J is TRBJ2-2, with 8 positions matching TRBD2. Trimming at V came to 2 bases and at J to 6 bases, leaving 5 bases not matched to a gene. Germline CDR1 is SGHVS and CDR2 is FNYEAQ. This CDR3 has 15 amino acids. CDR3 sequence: CASSLIFSGAGELFF. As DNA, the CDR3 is TGTGCCAGCAGCTTAATCTTTAGCGGGGCCGGGGAGCTGTTTTTT. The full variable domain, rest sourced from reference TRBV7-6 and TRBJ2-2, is GAGVSQSPRYKVTKRGQDVALRCDPISGHVSLYWYRQALGQGPEFLTYFNYEAQQDKSGLPNDRFSAERPEGSISTLTIQRTEQRDSAMYRCASSLIFSGAGELFFGEGSRLTVL.